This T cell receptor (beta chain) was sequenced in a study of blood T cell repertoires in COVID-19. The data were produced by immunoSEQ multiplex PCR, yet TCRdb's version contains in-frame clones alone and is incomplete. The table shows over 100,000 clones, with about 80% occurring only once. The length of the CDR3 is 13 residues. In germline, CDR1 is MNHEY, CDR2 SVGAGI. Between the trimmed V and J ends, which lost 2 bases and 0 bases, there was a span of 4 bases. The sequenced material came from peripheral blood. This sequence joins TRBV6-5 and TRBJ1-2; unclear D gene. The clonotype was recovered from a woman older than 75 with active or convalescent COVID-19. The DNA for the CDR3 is TGTGCCAGCAGTTACAGCGCTAACTATGGCTACACCTTC. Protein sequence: CASSYSANYGYTF.